The source of this TCR beta chain is a study of blood T cell repertoires in COVID-19. Per germline, CDR1 MNHEY and CDR2 SVGEGT. The CDR3 is 15 amino acids. The trim removed 5 bases at V and 9 bases at J, leaving 9 bases unmatched. Methods used by the authors: Researchers report that nucleated cell counts were estimated from reference gene primer amplification. Profiling relied on immunoSEQ multiplex PCR, and the TCRdb table lists in-frame clones only, not all of them. D and trimming come from the DNA, and the V and J calls and clone size come from that table. The sample shows around 310,000 clones, roughly 90% of them seen only once. Patients at the Seattle site were enrolled during active infection and followed longitudinally.

The receptor comes from a woman under 40 with COVID-19, enrolled during active disease. The sample taken for sequencing was peripheral blood. The rearrangement links TRBV6-2 or TRBV6-3 to TRBJ1-6; 8 bases line up with TRBD1. The CDR3: CASSVRQGLTSPLHF. The DNA for the CDR3 is TGTGCCAGCAGTGTCCGACAGGGGCTGACTTCACCCCTCCACTTT.